Following are 14 T cell receptor beta chains from one sample sequenced in a study of blood T cell repertoires in COVID-19. Generated by immunoSEQ multiplex PCR, the TCRdb table keeps only in-frame clones and is missing some. The sample lists about 170,000 clones; around 86% were seen once. Source material: peripheral blood. All receptors come from a man in his 70s with acute or convalescent COVID-19.

The rearrangement joins TRBV5-1 to TRBJ1-6; possibly TRBD1 for D (6 bases). CDR1 is SGHRS and CDR2 is YFSETQ in the germline V gene. The V and J ends lost 3 bases and 13 bases respectively, with 23 bases between them. This CDR3 region has 16 residues. The CDR3 sequence: CASSSMAGESVWPLHF. The CDR3 DNA reads as TGCGCCAGCAGCTCGATGGCAGGGGAAAGCGTCTGGCCCCTCCACTTT.

Concerning this clone: A read error may produce the germline difference seen at one junction end. The chain joins TRBV6-1 to TRBJ2-7; 9 bases are shared with TRBD1. The CDR3 runs to 14 residues. Germline assignment: CDR1 MNHNS and CDR2 SASEGT. The CDR3 loop reads CASTEQGARYEQYF. For the CDR3, the DNA is TGTGCCAGCACTGAACAGGGGGCTAGGTACGAGCAGTACTTC.

The CDR3 coding sequence is TGTGCCACCAGTGAAACAGAATATGGGGGCTACACCTTC. Translating gives CATSETEYGGYTF. The chain joins TRBV24-1 to TRBJ1-2; D is unclear. Trimming shortened V by 4 bases and J by 8 bases, and 13 bases separated the two germline ends. Germline CDR1 reads KGHDR; CDR2 reads SFDVKD. The CDR3 consists of 13 residues.

V and J are TRBV7-6 and TRBJ2-5, with D perhaps matching TRBD2 (6 bases). CDR3 length: 15 amino acids. Trimming stripped 5 bases from V and 5 bases from J, with 18 bases between. Germline V lookup: CDR1 SGHVS, CDR2 FNYEAQ. The CDR3 loop reads CASSPQVWAGETQYF. CDR3 DNA sequence: TGTGCCAGCAGCCCACAGGTTTGGGCGGGGGAGACCCAGTACTTC. Full variable domain (outside the CDR3, taken from reference TRBV7-6 and TRBJ2-5): GAGVSQSPRYKVTKRGQDVALRCDPISGHVSLYWYRQALGQGPEFLTYFNYEAQQDKSGLPNDRFSAERPEGSISTLTIQRTEQRDSAMYRCASSPQVWAGETQYFGPGTRLLVL.

The rearrangement joins TRBV7-2 to TRBJ2-7; 9 nucleotides match TRBD2. Germline V CDR1 and CDR2: SGHTA, FQGNSA. V lost 5 bases to trimming and J lost 3 bases; unmatched junction nucleotides: 8. The CDR3 covers 15 residues. CDR3 in amino acids: CASSPRLAEGYEQYF. CDR3 in DNA: TGTGCCAGCAGCCCAAGACTAGCGGAGGGCTACGAGCAGTACTTC.

This clone appeared once. This chain links TRBV5-8 with TRBJ2-7; D may be TRBD2 (5 bases). The CDR3 loop spans 15 amino acids. Trimming pared 0 bases from V and 0 bases from J, leaving 10 bases between. Germline lookup yields CDR1 SGHTS and CDR2 YDEGEE. CDR3: CASSLDLGVSYEQYF. The CDR3 DNA follows: TGTGCCAGCAGCTTGGATCTCGGGGTCTCCTACGAGCAGTACTTC.

A single count supports this clone. The chain recombines TRBV12-3 or TRBV12-4 with TRBJ1-2, with 7 bases matching TRBD1. This CDR3 spans 12 amino acids. Trimming removed 6 bases from V and 6 bases from J; junction bases left unmatched: 4. The CDR3 region is CASRQGYDGYTF. DNA of the CDR3: TGTGCCAGCAGACAGGGGTATGATGGCTACACCTTC.

J is TRBJ2-1 and V is TRBV10-3, with D possibly being TRBD2 (5 bases). The CDR3 runs to 16 residues. Germline V lookup: CDR1 ENHRY, CDR2 SYGVKD. V dropped 2 bases and J dropped 7 bases, with 18 bases sitting between them. The CDR3 DNA reads TGTGCCATCAGTGAGCCTTTCATTAGCCCGGGGAATGAGCAGTTCTTC. Translating gives CAISEPFISPGNEQFF.

The chain carries TRBV4-1 and TRBJ1-6, with D uncertain. There are 13 residues in the CDR3. CDR1 and CDR2 from the germline V gene are MGHRA and YSYEKL. V was trimmed by 0 bases and J by 10 bases, leaving 7 bases between them. Here the CDR3 reads CASSQDGGSPLHF. CDR3 nucleotides: TGCGCCAGCAGCCAAGACGGCGGGTCACCCCTCCACTTT.

The chain joins TRBV5-1 to TRBJ1-2, with D possibly TRBD1 on 6 matching bases. V lost 0 bases to trimming and J lost 2 bases, with 8 bases between them. Germline-derived CDR1 and CDR2 are SGHRS and YFSETQ. This CDR3 has 14 residues. The CDR3 coding sequence is TGCGCCAGCAGCTTGGTTACAGGGAACTATGGCTACACCTTC. Protein product: CASSLVTGNYGYTF.

This chain links TRBV6-2 or TRBV6-3 with TRBJ2-7; 7 positions match TRBD1. The germline gives CDR1 MNHEY, CDR2 SVGEGT. V shed 5 bases and J 0 bases; nucleotides not matched to a gene: 1. This CDR3 spans 13 amino acids. The chain's CDR3 is CASSDRVSYEQYF. The CDR3 coding sequence is TGTGCCAGCAGTGACAGGGTCTCCTACGAGCAGTACTTC.

V usage is TRBV18 and J usage is TRBJ2-1; TRBD2 agrees at 14 bases. Trimming at V came to 6 bases and at J to 7 bases, leaving 11 bases not matched to a gene. CDR1 and CDR2 (germline): KGHSH, LQKENI. This CDR3 is 17 amino acids long. The CDR3 reads CASSPGLAGVLKNEQFF. Written as DNA, the CDR3 is TGTGCCAGCTCTCCGGGACTAGCGGGAGTGTTGAAGAATGAGCAGTTCTTC. The full variable domain, its missing parts supplied by reference TRBV18 and TRBJ2-1, is NAGVMQNPRHLVRRRGQEARLRCSPMKGHSHVYWYRQLPEEGLKFMVYLQKENIIDESGMPKERFSAEFPKEGPSILRIQQVVRGDSAAYFCASSPGLAGVLKNEQFFGPGTRLTVL.

This clone was counted only a few times. V usage is TRBV2 and J usage is TRBJ1-2; 12 bases map to TRBD1. Germline V gene lookup returns CDR1 SNHLY and CDR2 FYNNEI. The junction had 11 bases not matched to a gene; V was cut back by 10 bases and J by 5 bases. This CDR3 is 15 amino acids long. The CDR3 nucleotides read TGTGCCACCGCGGGACAGGGGGCCCTGTCTTATGGCTACACCTTC. This encodes CATAGQGALSYGYTF.

V usage is TRBV6-5 and J usage is TRBJ2-3; 8 bases are a match to TRBD1. The CDR3 covers 12 residues. Looked up from germline, CDR1 is MNHEY and CDR2 is SVGAGI. J gave up 7 bases and V 11 bases, and 8 bases lay outside the gene matches. The CDR3 nucleotides are TGTGCCGCGGGACAGGTCGGAAATACGCAGTATTTT. Its protein product is CAAGQVGNTQYF.